This T cell receptor (beta chain) emerged from a study of blood T cell repertoires in COVID-19. Study details: There were acute and convalescent COVID-19 samples, and they came from the United States, Italy and Spain. From T cells, B-cell-depleted T cells, or PBMCs came the material, which was cDNA or gDNA.

In the original processing: Amplification with reference gene primers provided the estimates of nucleated cell counts. TCRdb keeps only in-frame clones here, not all; method: immunoSEQ multiplex PCR. The D gene and trimming were derived from the DNA, and the V and J assignments and clone size from that table. This sample yields under 200,000 clones, of which about 88% are seen a single time; about 4.9% belongs to the top ten. The material sequenced was peripheral blood. This clonotype originated in a woman at least 80 years old with acute or convalescent COVID-19.

For the CDR3, the DNA is TGTGCCAGTAGTATCACAGGGCGCGGATCGGGAGAGACCCAGTACTTC. Encoded protein: CASSITGRGSGETQYF. The chain employs TRBV19 and TRBJ2-5; possible D gene TRBD1, 6 bases. The germline gives CDR1 LNHDA, CDR2 SQIVND (reference sequence). The CDR3 is made up of 16 amino acids. Trimming removed 3 bases at V and 4 bases at J, with 18 bases between.